A selection of T cell receptor beta chains follows, all from one sample in a study of T cells in Graves' hyperthyroidism and ophthalmopathy. TCRdb passed the multiplex PCR reads through MiXCR, listing each CDR3 protein once. Of some 300,000 distinct CDR3 sequences in the sample, around 19% are singletons; the top ten hold approximately 35%. The sequenced sample was blood. Receptor source: a man aged 45-65 years with Graves' ophthalmopathy. CDR3s include the opening cysteine and the closing phenylalanine or tryptophan. Not every row has a clone size; where given, it reads once, few, many or a size class.

J: TRBJ2-5
V: TRBV7-2
size: -
CDR3: CASSLYIRTGETQYF

J: TRBJ2-3
V: TRBV4-1
size: few
CDR3: CASSHASGTEKPDTQYF

J: TRBJ2-1
V: TRBV7-8
size: many
CDR3: CASSSDHGYNEQFF

J: TRBJ2-3
V: TRBV12-3/TRBV12-4
size: -
CDR3: CASSLLAGQNTQYF

J: TRBJ2-7
V: TRBV20-1
size: -
CDR3: CSLQEGVGLRGSYEQYF

J: TRBJ1-1
V: TRBV7-3
size: many
CDR3: CASSPRGTGNTEAFF

J: TRBJ2-7
V: TRBV12-3/TRBV12-4
size: many
CDR3: CASSPSSGTLYEQYF

J: TRBJ2-7
V: TRBV6-1
size: -
CDR3: CAGSNRGVGSEQYF

J: TRBJ1-2
V: TRBV28
size: few
CDR3: CASQTPTRPNGYTF

J: TRBJ1-4
V: TRBV28
size: -
CDR3: CASSLGTAEGEKLFF

J: TRBJ1-5
V: TRBV30
size: many
CDR3: CAWSWTGGNQPQHF

J: TRBJ2-5
V: TRBV5-1
size: -
CDR3: CASSSGGAETQYF

J: TRBJ2-3
V: TRBV28
size: few
CDR3: CASCPDTNTDTQYF

J: TRBJ2-5
V: TRBV7-9
size: many
CDR3: CASSLELFQETQYF

J: TRBJ1-2
V: TRBV9
size: few
CDR3: CASSVTGGDYGYTF

J: TRBJ1-1
V: TRBV30
size: many
CDR3: CAWSVGGGTEAFF

J: TRBJ2-7
V: TRBV5-1
size: many
CDR3: CASSVPGTGPTEQYF

J: TRBJ1-1
V: TRBV20-1
size: few
CDR3: CSAPDSQGGPEAFF

J: TRBJ2-1
V: TRBV24-1
size: few
CDR3: CATSQGGRPDNEQFF

J: TRBJ2-7
V: TRBV29-1
size: few
CDR3: CSVLGTRSYEQYF

J: TRBJ1-3
V: TRBV6-1
size: few
CDR3: CASSSQGATGNTIYF

J: TRBJ1-2
V: TRBV7-2
size: -
CDR3: CASSFGGRGRANYGYTF

J: TRBJ1-2
V: TRBV28
size: many
CDR3: CASGGPGLNYGYTF

J: TRBJ2-1
V: TRBV7-8
size: many
CDR3: CASSSRGLSEQFF

J: TRBJ2-2
V: TRBV5-1
size: many
CDR3: CASSLEGGELFF

J: TRBJ1-1
V: TRBV28
size: many
CDR3: CASSAAGVWNTEAFF

J: TRBJ2-5
V: TRBV28
size: few
CDR3: CASSAYREIGETQYF

J: TRBJ2-5
V: TRBV5-5
size: -
CDR3: CASSLARGPRDSEETQYF

J: TRBJ1-1
V: TRBV18
size: many
CDR3: CASSPRGYTEAFF

J: TRBJ2-1
V: TRBV28
size: many
CDR3: CASSFYREQFF

J: TRBJ2-5
V: TRBV7-3
size: many
CDR3: CASSLTFGIGETQYF

J: TRBJ1-2
V: TRBV4-1
size: -
CDR3: CASSQEHLGQPRHYGYTF

J: TRBJ2-3
V: TRBV29-1
size: many
CDR3: CSVIAGTSGKDTQYF

J: TRBJ2-1
V: TRBV9
size: many
CDR3: CASSGRGSSYNEQFF

J: TRBJ2-2
V: TRBV5-1
size: many
CDR3: CASSLSQLNTGELFF

J: TRBJ2-7
V: TRBV5-1
size: many
CDR3: CASSLEGTFYEQYF

J: TRBJ2-2
V: TRBV6-1
size: few
CDR3: CASKGHSSLRELFF

J: TRBJ1-5
V: TRBV20-1
size: few
CDR3: CSARVLGQGWQPQHF

J: TRBJ2-3
V: TRBV27
size: -
CDR3: CASSSLEGQGWNADTQYF

J: TRBJ2-1
V: TRBV28
size: many
CDR3: CASTFSGAGEQFF